The 5 T cell receptor beta chains listed next were all sequenced from one sample in a study of shared clonotypes between healthy human individuals. Generated by immunoSEQ multiplex PCR, the TCRdb table keeps only in-frame clones and is missing some. The table has 600,000 or so clones, around 96% seen once. Naive CD8 isolation took CD45RO-negative cells positively selected for CCR7 and excluded terminally differentiated effector memory CD45RA+ cells. The sequencing sample was made of naive CD8+ T cells sorted from blood. These receptors all come from a woman in her 30s in good health.

The DNA of the CDR3 is TGTGCCAGCAGTGAAGATGGGACCACAGTACTTATCCATGAGCAGTTCTTC. Encoded protein: CASSEDGTTVLIHEQFF. The chain recombines TRBV2 with TRBJ2-1, with D perhaps TRBD1 or TRBD2 (5 bases each). The CDR3 extends over 17 amino acids. CDR1 is SNHLY, CDR2 FYNNEI, per germline. Trimming pared 1 base from V and 8 bases from J, leaving 21 bases between.

The chain is built from TRBV28 and TRBJ1-2; D not certain. V was pared by 6 bases and J by 4 bases, with 18 bases between. The germline V gene has CDR1 MDHEN and CDR2 SYDVKM. This CDR3 is built from 15 residues. In nucleotides, the CDR3 is TGTGCCAGCAGATCAGCGACAAATCGGCCCTATGGCTACACCTTC. The encoded protein is CASRSATNRPYGYTF.

The chain is built from TRBV28 and TRBJ2-7; D is uncertain. V was pared by 6 bases and J by 1 base, with 10 bases between. The CDR3 length is 13 residues. The germline V gene encodes CDR1 MDHEN and CDR2 SYDVKM. DNA of the CDR3: TGTGCCAGCAGGTCCACAGATTCCTACGAGCAGTACTTC. It is translated as CASRSTDSYEQYF.

The rearrangement links TRBV7-9 to TRBJ2-1; the D is unclear. The CDR3 loop spans 14 amino acids. CDR1 is SEHNR and CDR2 is FQNEAQ in the germline V gene (reference sequence). The V gene lost 5 bases and the J gene lost 5 bases, with 13 bases spanning the gap. The CDR3 loop reads CASSPADGNNEQFF. CDR3 sequence (DNA): TGTGCCAGCAGCCCCGCGGACGGCAACAATGAGCAGTTCTTC.

This clone was picked up a small number of times. The J gene is TRBJ2-7, the V gene TRBV2; no clear D. With 4 bases removed from V and 3 bases from J, the gap between germline ends came to 10 bases. Germline CDR1 SNHLY, CDR2 FYNNEI. CDR3 size: 13 residues. CDR3 residues: CASSGGRRYEQYF. In DNA form, the CDR3 reads TGTGCCAGCAGTGGCGGCCGCCGCTACGAGCAGTACTTC.